The 30 T cell receptor beta chains reported below all come from one sample, sequenced in a study of blood T cell repertoires in COVID-19. Produced via immunoSEQ multiplex PCR; TCRdb's table is partial and in-frame only. The data show 150,000 to 200,000 clones, with roughly 86% seen just once and approximately 2.7% held by the top ten. Material: peripheral blood. The source of these receptors is a man aged 35-49 years with active or convalescent COVID-19.

This sequence joins TRBV9 and TRBJ2-3; 8 nucleotides agree with TRBD1. V lost 5 bases to trimming and J lost 1 base; unmatched junction nucleotides: 9. Germline CDR1 reads SGDLS; CDR2 reads YYNGEE. CDR3 length: 16 residues. The DNA of the CDR3 is TGTGCCAGCAGTCGGTTCGACAGGGGCGGCACAGATACGCAGTATTTT. This sequence encodes CASSRFDRGGTDTQYF. The full variable domain, rest sourced from reference TRBV9 and TRBJ2-3, is DSGVTQTPKHLITATGQRVTLRCSPRSGDLSVYWYQQSLDQGLQFLIQYYNGEERAKGNILERFSAQQFPDLHSELNLSSLELGDSALYFCASSRFDRGGTDTQYFGPGTRLTVL.

The rearrangement uses TRBV14 and TRBJ1-1; perhaps TRBD1 as D (5 bases). The CDR3 is 14 amino acids. Trimming took off 8 bases at V and 4 bases at J, with 17 bases between the two ends. The germline gives CDR1 SGHDN, CDR2 FVKESK. In nucleotides, the CDR3 is TGTGCCAGCGTGGGGGGAGTCGGGACCACTGAAGCTTTCTTT. Protein product: CASVGGVGTTEAFF. Supplemented by reference TRBV14 and TRBJ1-1, the full variable domain reads EAGVTQFPSHSVIEKGQTVTLRCDPISGHDNLYWYRRVMGKEIKFLLHFVKESKQDESGMPNNRFLAERTGGTYSTLKVQPAELEDSGVYFCASVGGVGTTEAFFGQGTRLTVV.

CDR3 protein: CSVARGRGEAFF. The CDR3, as DNA: TGCAGCGTTGCGAGAGGCCGGGGGGAAGCTTTCTTT. V gene TRBV29-1 combines with J gene TRBJ1-1; maybe TRBD1 (5 bases). There are 12 residues in the CDR3. V lost 4 bases and J 8 bases, leaving 14 bases between the germline ends. Germline V gene lookup returns CDR1 SQVTM and CDR2 ANQGSEA.

The chain employs TRBV9 and TRBJ2-1; D may be TRBD2 (6 bases). There are 15 residues in the CDR3. The V gene's germline CDR1 is SGDLS and CDR2 YYNGEE. The V end lost 3 bases, the J end lost 0 bases, and 10 bases lay between the germline ends. The DNA for the CDR3 is TGTGCCAGCAGCGCCGACGGGAGCTCCTACAATGAGCAGTTCTTC. It specifies CASSADGSSYNEQFF.

The chain joins TRBV5-1 to TRBJ2-1; TRBD2 agrees at 10 bases. This CDR3 contains 19 residues. The trim removed 2 bases at V and 1 base at J, leaving 12 bases unmatched. Germline CDR1 reads SGHRS; CDR2 reads YFSETQ. CDR3 protein: CASSFGAGLAGDSYNEQFF. In DNA, the CDR3 is TGCGCCAGCAGCTTTGGGGCTGGGCTAGCGGGGGATTCCTACAATGAGCAGTTCTTC.

The rearrangement joins TRBV21-1 to TRBJ2-7; the table's D call TRBD1 went unverified against the DNA. TRBV21-1 is a pseudogene segment. This CDR3 has 16 residues. The DNA of the CDR3 is TGTGCCAGCAGCAAAGACCCGGGACATAGCTCCTACGAGCAGTACTTC. Translating gives CASSKDPGHSSYEQYF.

The chain has TRBV6-5 and TRBJ1-2; 10 bases match TRBD1. Losses at the gene ends were 2 bases for V and 8 bases for J; bases not matched to a gene: 11. Looked up from germline, CDR1 is MNHEY and CDR2 is SVGAGI. The CDR3 contains 16 residues. The CDR3 bases are TGTGCCAGCAGTTACGGGTTAGGCGGGACAGGGGACGGCTACACCTTC. Amino acid sequence: CASSYGLGGTGDGYTF.

V and J are TRBV10-3 and TRBJ2-1; D possibly corresponds to TRBD1 (6 bases). This CDR3 has 13 amino acids. The V and J ends lost 7 bases and 6 bases respectively, with 13 bases between them. The germline V gene has CDR1 ENHRY and CDR2 SYGVKD. CDR3 sequence: CAIKAGDSNEQFF. The CDR3, as DNA: TGTGCCATCAAGGCAGGGGATAGCAATGAGCAGTTCTTC.

The V gene is TRBV28, the J gene TRBJ2-1, with D perhaps TRBD1 (5 bases). CDR1 is MDHEN, CDR2 SYDVKM, per germline. V lost 3 bases and J lost 10, with 10 bases in between. This CDR3 region has 12 residues. CDR3 residues: CASSFPKGEQFF. The CDR3 DNA reads TGTGCCAGCAGTTTCCCTAAGGGGGAGCAGTTCTTC.

V and J are TRBV5-1 and TRBJ1-2; 7 bases map to TRBD1. Germline-derived CDR1 and CDR2 are SGHRS and YFSETQ. The CDR3 loop spans 14 amino acids. J was trimmed by 2 bases and V by 2 bases; bases with no gene match: 3. The CDR3: CASSFGRGNYGYTF. For the CDR3, the DNA is TGCGCCAGCAGCTTCGGCAGGGGGAACTATGGCTACACCTTC.

The CDR3, as DNA: TGCACCAGCAGCCAAGATCGAGGGACAGGACCTGAGAACACTGAAGCTTTCTTT. Protein: CTSSQDRGTGPENTEAFF. V is TRBV1 and J is TRBJ1-1; the listed D gene, TRBD1, was not tested against the DNA. TRBV1 is reported as a pseudogene. The CDR3 is 18 amino acids.

J is TRBJ1-5 and V is TRBV19, with D tentatively TRBD1 (5 bases). Germline V gene data show CDR1 as LNHDA and CDR2 as SQIVND (reference sequence). The length of the CDR3 is 15 residues. Between the trimmed V and J ends, which lost 1 base and 4 bases, there was a span of 11 bases. The CDR3 nucleotides read TGTGCCAGTAGTATAGGGGGCAGGCGGAATCAGCCCCAGCATTTT. Residues: CASSIGGRRNQPQHF.

The chain couples TRBV5-1 to TRBJ2-1; 13 nucleotides line up with TRBD2. The CDR3 length is 16 residues. Germline CDR1 reads SGHRS; CDR2 reads YFSETQ. Germline trimming cut 4 bases from V and 4 bases from J; bases unmatched to any gene: 5. The CDR3 bases are TGCGCCAGCAGCCCGCCACTAGCGGGGGGGTACAATGAGCAGTTCTTC. The encoded protein is CASSPPLAGGYNEQFF.

The chain recombines TRBV6-5 with TRBJ1-1, with D tentatively TRBD1 (5 bases). CDR3 size: 16 residues. Germline CDR1 and CDR2: MNHEY and SVGAGI. Trimming removed 0 bases at V and 9 bases at J, with 20 bases between. CDR3: CASSYSTGAGPTKAFF. DNA of the CDR3: TGTGCCAGCAGTTACTCGACCGGTGCGGGACCGACTAAAGCTTTCTTT.

This chain connects TRBV18 to TRBJ2-1; 13 positions match TRBD2. The CDR3 is 16 residues long. The V gene end was trimmed by 2 bases and the J gene end by 3 bases; junction bases not matched to a gene: 1. Per the germline V gene, CDR1 is KGHSH and CDR2 is LQKENI. CDR3 protein: CASSPGTSGVYNEQFF. The CDR3 coding sequence is TGTGCCAGCTCACCAGGGACTAGCGGGGTCTACAATGAGCAGTTCTTC.

V usage is TRBV30 and J usage is TRBJ2-7; tentatively, D is TRBD1 (6 bases). Looked up from germline, CDR1 is GTSNPN and CDR2 is SVGIG (reference sequence). Trimming removed 2 bases at V and 0 bases at J, with 11 bases between. CDR3 size: 14 residues. CDR3 in DNA: TGTGCCTGGAGTTCGGGGACACCCTCCTACGAGCAGTACTTC. Translation: CAWSSGTPSYEQYF.

J is TRBJ1-2 and V is TRBV6-6, with D possibly TRBD1 on 6 matching bases. The germline V and J ends were trimmed by 0 bases and 4 bases, with 15 bases remaining between them. This CDR3 spans 16 amino acids. Germline assignment: CDR1 MNHNY and CDR2 SVGAGI (reference sequence). The CDR3 DNA is TGTGCCAGCAGTTACTCGACGGCCGGGACAACCTATGGCTACACCTTC. It codes for CASSYSTAGTTYGYTF.

V and J are TRBV29-1 and TRBJ1-5; D is uncertain. The CDR3 spans 13 residues. CDR1 and CDR2 (germline): SQVTM, ANQGSEA. Trimming stripped 4 bases from V and 4 bases from J, with 11 bases between. This CDR3 is CSVGPGKNQPQHF. The CDR3 DNA sequence: TGCAGCGTTGGCCCGGGGAAGAATCAGCCCCAGCATTTT.

The gene calls are TRBV19 and TRBJ1-4, with D perhaps TRBD1 (6 bases). The V and J ends lost 5 bases and 4 bases respectively, with 11 bases between them. CDR3 length equals 14 residues. Germline CDR1 and CDR2: LNHDA and SQIVND (reference sequence). This CDR3 reads CASSSGAGNEKLFF. CDR3 sequence (DNA): TGTGCCAGTAGTTCAGGGGCCGGTAATGAAAAACTGTTTTTT.

The gene calls are TRBV14 and TRBJ2-1; tentative D call: TRBD2 (7 bases). The germline V gene encodes CDR1 SGHDN and CDR2 FVKESK. CDR3 length equals 15 residues. Trimming shortened V by 1 base and J by 6 bases, and 13 bases separated the two germline ends. Here the CDR3 DNA reads TGTGCCAGCAGCCAAGGGGGGGGCCGGCGCAATGAGCAGTTCTTC. It translates to CASSQGGGRRNEQFF.

This clone has a single count. This chain connects TRBV9 to TRBJ1-1; 8 bases match TRBD1. The CDR3 is 15 residues long. Losses at the gene ends were 4 bases for V and 0 bases for J; bases not matched to a gene: 5. CDR1 and CDR2 from the germline V gene are SGDLS and YYNGEE. DNA of the CDR3: TGTGCCAGCAGCCCGGACAGGGCTATGAACACTGAAGCTTTCTTT. Encoded protein: CASSPDRAMNTEAFF.

In DNA form, the CDR3 reads TGTGCCAGTAGCGACACAGGGGCGACTGAAGCTTTCTTT. It yields the protein CASSDTGATEAFF. The chain has TRBV19 and TRBJ1-1; TRBD1 agrees at 7 bases. The V gene's germline CDR1 is LNHDA and CDR2 SQIVND (reference sequence). The CDR3 runs to 13 residues. V shed 6 bases and J 5 bases; nucleotides not matched to a gene: 6.

This clone has a count of ten or more. DNA for the CDR3: TGTGCCAGCAGCCTTGACAGGGGTAATCAGCCCCAGCATTTT. Its translation: CASSLDRGNQPQHF. The chain links TRBV7-2 to TRBJ1-5; 8 bases map to TRBD1. The CDR3 has 14 residues. V lost 5 bases to trimming and J lost 4 bases; unmatched junction nucleotides: 4. CDR1 and CDR2 from the germline V gene are SGHTA and FQGNSA.

CDR3: CATSPGQYNSPLHF. CDR3 in DNA: TGTGCCACCAGCCCGGGACAGTATAATTCACCCCTCCACTTT. This chain connects TRBV15 to TRBJ1-6; TRBD1 matches 7 bases. Germline CDR1 reads LNHNV; CDR2 reads YYDKDF (reference sequence). This CDR3 contains 14 residues. Unmatched junction bases numbered 2, after V lost 5 bases and J lost 4 bases.

This rearrangement joins TRBV6-1 to TRBJ2-7; D gene uncertain. CDR1 is MNHNS and CDR2 is SASEGT in the germline V gene. The CDR3 consists of 13 residues. V lost 1 base to trimming and J lost 6 bases, with 10 bases between them. The CDR3 DNA follows: TGTGCCAGCAGTGAAGGGTCCTCGGGCGAGCAGTACTTC. This codes for CASSEGSSGEQYF.

V and J are TRBV6-5 and TRBJ1-2; D not certain. The CDR3 has 14 residues. Germline values: CDR1 MNHEY, CDR2 SVGAGI. Trimming took 1 base from V and 2 from J, leaving 8 bases between them. The CDR3 DNA reads as TGTGCCAGCAGTTACTTGGCGGGAAACTATGGCTACACCTTC. Encoded protein: CASSYLAGNYGYTF.

The chain uses TRBV29-1 and TRBJ1-1; TRBD1 is a possible D gene (6 bases). V lost 6 bases and J lost 1, with 15 bases in between. The CDR3 consists of 14 residues. In germline, CDR1 is SQVTM, CDR2 ANQGSEA. The chain's CDR3 is CSVGALTTNTEAFF. The CDR3, as DNA: TGCAGCGTGGGGGCCTTGACCACGAACACTGAAGCTTTCTTT.

The chain joins TRBV6-5 to TRBJ1-5; 8 bases agree with TRBD1. This CDR3 is built from 15 residues. Unmatched junction bases numbered 6, after V lost 6 bases and J lost 2 bases. Germline CDR1 reads MNHEY; CDR2 reads SVGAGI. The CDR3 sequence is CASRPMTGGNQPQHF. CDR3 sequence (DNA): TGTGCCAGCAGGCCAATGACAGGGGGCAATCAGCCCCAGCATTTT.

The CDR3 DNA reads as TGTGCCACCGGAGGGAGGTTGAACACTGAAGCTTTCTTT. Encoded protein: CATGGRLNTEAFF. This chain joins TRBV19 and TRBJ1-1; no definite D call. The CDR3 contains 13 residues. Looked up from germline, CDR1 is LNHDA and CDR2 is SQIVND (reference sequence). The germline V and J ends were trimmed by 10 bases and 0 bases, with 12 bases remaining between them.

This clone has just one count. The gene calls are TRBV6-1 and TRBJ1-3; the D gene is possibly TRBD1 (5 bases). Germline lookup yields CDR1 MNHNS and CDR2 SASEGT. V gave up 0 bases and J gave up 5 bases, with 11 bases separating them. CDR3 length: 15 residues. The CDR3 DNA follows: TGTGCCAGCAGTGAAGCCACAGGTGCCCGAAACACCATATATTTT. Translation: CASSEATGARNTIYF.